This TCR beta chain was captured by sequencing in a study of chemoradiotherapy in HPV16-positive cancers. Findings of the study overall: Non-HPV-specific T cells did not expand in tumors during treatment, whereas candidate HPV-specific clones and E7-related motifs did.

With V trimmed by 5 bases and J by 2 bases, 13 bases remained unmatched. Germline V gene data show CDR1 as SGHKS and CDR2 as YYEKEE (reference sequence). This CDR3 has 16 amino acids. TCRdb's table, derived via immunoSEQ multiplex PCR, lists solely in-frame clones and lacks some. The sample contains some 10,000 clones, 70% to 80% of which appear only once. Note on this clone: As yet, its antigen is unknown.

Repertoires were sampled repeatedly during chemoradiotherapy. The TCR originated in a human donor with HPV-associated anogenital cancer. The rearrangement links TRBV5-5 to TRBJ2-7; the match to TRBD1 covers 7 bases. This sample was gathered from a patient who underwent chemoradiotherapy. In DNA form, the CDR3 reads TGTGCCAGCAGTGAGAGGACCGGGACAGTTGCCTACGAGCAGTACTTC. It translates to CASSERTGTVAYEQYF.